These 17 T cell receptor beta chains share one sample of origin, sequenced in a study of shared T cell receptors in the human thymus. Measured with immunoSEQ multiplex PCR; TCRdb has only the in-frame clones, and not every one. Here the sample spans about 400,000 clones, roughly 94% being singletons. Sequencing was carried out using thymocytes. Receptors were obtained from a human donor.

The V call is TRBV4-2, the J call TRBJ2-1, with a weak D call TRBD2 (5 bases). CDR1 and CDR2 (germline): LGHNA, YNFKEQ. This CDR3 has 13 amino acids. V lost 0 bases and J 7 bases, leaving 7 bases between the germline ends. CDR3 nucleotides: TGTGCCAGCAGCCAAGATAGCGTGAATGAGCAGTTCTTC. Translation gives CASSQDSVNEQFF.

J is TRBJ2-7 and V is TRBV7-9; 7 nucleotides line up with TRBD2. With 4 bases clipped from V and 5 bases from J, the junction kept 11 bases outside the gene matches. CDR3 size: 15 residues. Germline CDR1 and CDR2: SEHNR and FQNEAQ (reference sequence). The CDR3 coding sequence is TGTGCCAGCAGCTCTCCGCGCGGGAGCGGCGACGAGCAGTACTTC. It yields the protein CASSSPRGSGDEQYF.

The chain has TRBV6-4 and TRBJ2-2; D is ambiguous. This CDR3 is 13 amino acids long. Between the trimmed V and J ends, which lost 8 bases and 3 bases, there was a span of 10 bases. Per the germline V gene, CDR1 is MRHNA and CDR2 is SNTAGT. The DNA of the CDR3 is TGTGCCAGCGGATCTGGGTACACCGGGGAGCTGTTTTTT. Amino acid sequence: CASGSGYTGELFF.

This rearrangement joins TRBV5-1 to TRBJ2-7; D assignment may be TRBD1 or TRBD2 (5 bases each). The germline V gene encodes CDR1 SGHRS and CDR2 YFSETQ. The CDR3 has 13 residues. The V gene lost 9 bases and the J gene lost 7 bases, with 20 bases spanning the gap. The chain's CDR3 is CATTEGFGDEQYF. CDR3 nucleotides: TGCGCCACTACAGAGGGGTTCGGAGATGAGCAGTACTTC.

The gene calls are TRBV27 and TRBJ1-5, with D unclear. The CDR3 is 14 amino acids. The V end lost 3 bases, the J end lost 3 bases, and 9 bases lay between the germline ends. The V gene's germline CDR1 is MNHEY and CDR2 SMNVEV (reference sequence). The CDR3 protein is CASSFSTVNQPQHF. CDR3 nucleotides: TGTGCCAGCAGTTTTTCGACGGTCAATCAGCCCCAGCATTTT.

This clone has a single count. The chain recombines TRBV5-1 with TRBJ2-5, with D uncertain. CDR1 SGHRS and CDR2 YFSETQ come from the germline V gene. V gave up 0 bases and J gave up 4 bases, with 7 bases separating them. The CDR3 is made up of 13 amino acids. This chain's CDR3 is CASSLGPSETQYF. CDR3 in DNA: TGCGCCAGCAGCTTGGGTCCCTCAGAGACCCAGTACTTC.

The chain has TRBV11-2 and TRBJ2-2; TRBD2 aligns across 10 bases. Unmatched junction bases numbered 13, after V lost 0 bases and J lost 3 bases. The CDR3 is made up of 20 amino acids. Germline assignment: CDR1 SGHAT and CDR2 FQNNGV. The CDR3 loop reads CASSLDRKRLAGAYTGELFF. DNA of the CDR3: TGTGCCAGCAGCTTAGATCGTAAAAGGCTAGCGGGAGCTTACACCGGGGAGCTGTTTTTT.

CDR3: CASSGTGEGNIQYF. DNA for the CDR3: TGTGCCAGTAGCGGGACAGGGGAGGGAAACATTCAGTACTTC. The V gene is TRBV19, the J gene TRBJ2-4; 10 bases agree with TRBD1. The CDR3 runs 14 residues. The germline CDR1 and CDR2 sequences are LNHDA and SQIVND (reference sequence). V was pared by 6 bases and J by 6 bases, with 5 bases of the junction left unmatched.

The rearrangement uses TRBV6-9 and TRBJ2-7, with TRBD1 matching 8 bases. The length of the CDR3 is 17 residues. Per germline, CDR1 MNHGY and CDR2 SVAAGI. The J segment lost 1 base and the V segment lost 1 base, leaving 9 bases of the junction unmatched. The CDR3 loop reads CASSYWSGQETSYEQYF. The CDR3 DNA is TGTGCCAGCAGTTATTGGTCGGGACAGGAGACTTCCTACGAGCAGTACTTC.

V gene TRBV7-6 combines with J gene TRBJ2-7; 10 bases map to TRBD2. V trimming: 1 base; J trimming: 1 base; junction bases outside the gene matches: 10. The CDR3 loop spans 18 amino acids. CDR1 and CDR2 from the germline V gene are SGHVS and FNYEAQ. DNA for the CDR3: TGTGCCAGCAGCTTAGGGGGGGAACTAGCGGGGAGTTCCTACGAGCAGTACTTC. Amino acids: CASSLGGELAGSSYEQYF.

This sequence joins TRBV6-5 and TRBJ2-7, with TRBD2 matching 11 bases. V lost 0 bases and J lost 4; bases outside the gene matches: 5. In germline, CDR1 is MNHEY, CDR2 SVGAGI. CDR3 length: 16 residues. The CDR3: CASSYSKASGRYEQYF. The CDR3 DNA follows: TGTGCCAGCAGTTACTCGAAGGCTAGCGGGAGGTACGAGCAGTACTTC.

The chain recombines TRBV27 with TRBJ2-5; D call uncertain. The CDR3 contains 13 residues. V lost 0 bases and J lost 2, with 4 bases in between. Germline CDR1 reads MNHEY; CDR2 reads SMNVEV (reference sequence). The CDR3 nucleotides are TGTGCCAGCAGTTTATCGCAGCAAGAGACCCAGTACTTC. Its translation: CASSLSQQETQYF.

This rearrangement joins TRBV19 to TRBJ1-2; D remains unclear. Germline CDR1 and CDR2: LNHDA and SQIVND (reference sequence). V was shortened by 7 bases and J by 7 bases, with 25 bases between the two germline ends. The CDR3 runs to 16 residues. The CDR3 DNA sequence: TGTGCCAGTACCTTCCCCCCGGGAACATCGGTCCCTGGCTACACCTTC. This translates into CASTFPPGTSVPGYTF.

V gene TRBV9 combines with J gene TRBJ2-2, with 9 bases identical to TRBD1. Germline V gives CDR1 SGDLS, CDR2 YYNGEE. V lost 4 bases to trimming and J lost 6 bases; unmatched junction nucleotides: 10. The CDR3 contains 16 residues. Here the CDR3 reads CASSLPGQGRAGELFF. DNA of the CDR3: TGTGCCAGCAGCCTTCCGGGACAGGGTAGAGCCGGGGAGCTGTTTTTT.

V usage is TRBV28 and J usage is TRBJ1-1; 9 bases line up with TRBD1. This CDR3 has 14 residues. With 5 bases clipped from V and 4 bases from J, the junction kept 5 bases outside the gene matches. CDR1 and CDR2 (germline): MDHEN, SYDVKM. CDR3 sequence reads: CASSPGTGSTEAFF. The DNA of the CDR3 is TGTGCCAGCAGTCCTGGGACAGGGAGCACTGAAGCTTTCTTT.

The chain links TRBV11-2 to TRBJ1-2; D not certain. Trimming removed 2 bases from V and 10 bases from J, with 20 bases in between. The CDR3 has 15 residues. Per germline, CDR1 SGHAT and CDR2 FQNNGV. The DNA for the CDR3 is TGTGCCAGCAGCTTACTGGGCCACTCAAGACCTCCCTACACCTTC. Protein product: CASSLLGHSRPPYTF.

The chain carries TRBV7-9 and TRBJ1-2, with TRBD1 matching 12 bases. From germline, CDR1 is SEHNR and CDR2 FQNEAQ (reference sequence). The J segment lost 5 bases and the V segment lost 5 bases, leaving 9 bases of the junction unmatched. This CDR3 region has 16 residues. The CDR3 DNA follows: TGTGCCAGCAGCATTCCCGGGACAGGGGGCGCTTATGGCTACACCTTC. Its translation is CASSIPGTGGAYGYTF.